These T cell receptor beta chains were read from a single sample in a study of shared clonotypes between healthy human individuals. Libraries were prepared by immunoSEQ multiplex PCR; TCRdb keeps only in-frame clonotypes and omits some of them. The table lists about 490,000 clones, 65% to 80% of them singletons, with approximately 12% in the top ten. Sequencing was performed on PBMCs. These receptors came from a middle-aged woman in good health. Some clones in this sample may be carry-over from other donors' samples. CDR3s include the opening cysteine and the closing phenylalanine or tryptophan. Fields, in order: V gene, J gene, D gene, clone size, CDR3 DNA, CDR3 protein. The D gene is left open where the match is weak. Some rows have no size entry. The others give once, few or many, or a class for an expanded clone.

TRBV4-1,TRBJ2-5,NA,NA,TGCGCCAGCAGCCGGACTCGGGGGGAGACCCAGTACTTC,CASSRTRGETQYF
TRBV5-6,TRBJ2-2,NA,few,TGTGCCAGCAGCTTGGGGTACACGGGCACCGGGGAGCTGTTTTTT,CASSLGYTGTGELFF
TRBV2,TRBJ1-6,NA,NA,TGTGCCAGCAACAGGGAGGCCTATAATTCACCCCTCCACTTT,CASNREAYNSPLHF
TRBV7-3,TRBJ2-7,NA,NA,TGTGCCAACATTGAATTAGCAAATAAAAACTACGAGCAGTACTTC,CANIELANKNYEQYF
TRBV30,TRBJ2-1,NA,NA,TGTGCCTGGTCCCTCCTGAGCGAGCAGTTCTTC,CAWSLLSEQFF
TRBV6-5,TRBJ2-7,NA,NA,TGTGCCAGCAGTTACTTTCCAGGGTCCTACGAGCAGTACTTC,CASSYFPGSYEQYF
TRBV7-9,TRBJ2-2,TRBD2,NA,TGTGCCAGCAGCCCTAGGACTAGCGGGAGGGCGCACACCGGGGAGCTGTTTTTT,CASSPRTSGRAHTGELFF
TRBV9,TRBJ1-4,NA,few,TGTGCCAGCAGCGTAGCTGACATTCCCAATGAAAAACTGTTTTTT,CASSVADIPNEKLFF
TRBV29-1,TRBJ1-1,NA,NA,TGCAGCGTTGATAGGGCCGGGAACACTGAAGCTTTCTTT,CSVDRAGNTEAFF
TRBV2,TRBJ2-3,NA,NA,TGTGCCAGCAGAGGCGAGCTTAGCACAGATACGCAGTATTTT,CASRGELSTDTQYF
TRBV5-6,TRBJ2-6,NA,NA,TGTGCCAGCAGCTCCTACGGCGTCTCTGGGGCCAACGTCCTGACTTTC,CASSSYGVSGANVLTF
TRBV7-8,TRBJ2-7,TRBD2,NA,TGTGCCAGCAGCCCTACTAGCGGGAGAATCGAGCAGTACTTC,CASSPTSGRIEQYF
TRBV14,TRBJ1-3,NA,many,TGTGCCAGCAGCCAAGCCTCTGGAAACACCATATATTTT,CASSQASGNTIYF
TRBV4-3,TRBJ2-3,TRBD2,NA,TGCGCCAGCAGCCAAGATGTTGACACTAGCGGGAGCGATACGCAGTATTTT,CASSQDVDTSGSDTQYF
TRBV2,TRBJ2-1,TRBD2,NA,TGTGCCAGCCTCGGACTAGCGGGAGTCTATGAGCAGTTCTTC,CASLGLAGVYEQFF
TRBV27,TRBJ2-3,NA,NA,TGTGCCAGCTGCTTCGGGGAGCCTAGCACAGATACGCAGTATTTT,CASCFGEPSTDTQYF
TRBV20-1,TRBJ2-1,NA,NA,TGCAGTGCTACCGAGCATGAGCAGTTCTTC,CSATEHEQFF
TRBV27,TRBJ2-2,TRBD2,once,TGTGCCAGCAGTCCGCGGGAGGCCACGAACACCGGGGAGCTGTTTTTT,CASSPREATNTGELFF
TRBV5-4,TRBJ1-4,TRBD1,few,TGTGCCAGCAGCTGGGGGACAGGTGAAAAACTGTTTTTT,CASSWGTGEKLFF
TRBV29-1,TRBJ1-1,NA,few,TGCAGCGCCCATCGTCCGGACATACCTGGGGACACTGAAGCTTTCTTT,CSAHRPDIPGDTEAFF
TRBV11-2,TRBJ2-6,NA,NA,TGTGCCAGCAGCTCGGGGACCTCTGGGGCCAACGTCCTGACTTTC,CASSSGTSGANVLTF
TRBV4-2,TRBJ1-5,NA,NA,TGTGCCAGCAGCCAAGATTATGGACAGATTAGCAATCAGCCCCAGCATTTT,CASSQDYGQISNQPQHF
TRBV27,TRBJ2-2,NA,few,TGTGCCAGCAGTTTATGGGGGGGGCCCGGGGAGCTGTTTTTT,CASSLWGGPGELFF
TRBV7-2,TRBJ2-7,TRBD2,NA,TGTGCCAGCAGCTTAGGCACTAGCGGGATCTCCAACGAGCAGTACTTC,CASSLGTSGISNEQYF
TRBV6-5,TRBJ2-7,NA,NA,TGTGCCAGCAGTTACTCGGTCCACGAGCAGTACTTC,CASSYSVHEQYF
TRBV27,TRBJ2-3,NA,NA,TGTGCCAGCAGTTCCGCCCGGAGGGATACGCAGTATTTT,CASSSARRDTQYF
TRBV4-2,TRBJ1-2,NA,NA,TGTGCCAGCAGCCCCACCGGGGGCGCAGTCCCTTATGGCTACACCTTC,CASSPTGGAVPYGYTF
TRBV9,TRBJ2-2,TRBD2,NA,TGTGCCAGCAGCCCCTTAGCGGGAGCCGGAACCGGGGAGCTGTTTTTT,CASSPLAGAGTGELFF
TRBV29-1,TRBJ1-4,TRBD1,NA,TGCAGCGTCAGACACAGGGGATGGGGAGAAAAACTGTTTTTT,CSVRHRGWGEKLFF